These T cell receptor beta chains were read from a single sample in a study of T cell repertoires in cytomegalovirus infection. TCRdb re-analysed the reads in MiXCR, keeping a single row per CDR3 protein. The sample has fewer than 700,000 distinct CDR3 sequences; approximately 24% are singletons. Sequencing was performed on CD8+ T cells from PBMCs. The receptors shown here come from a human donor in good health (CMV status not recorded). Some clones in this sample may be carry-over from other donors' samples. The CDR3 runs from the conserved cysteine through the conserved F or W. A D gene is named only where the DNA matches it firmly. Only part of the rows carry a size: once, few, many, or a class if the clone is expanded.

d_call j_call v_call clone_size cdr3_nt cdr3_aa
NA TRBJ1-5 TRBV7-8 many TGTGCCAGCAGCCCGACAGAAAATCAGCCCCAGCATTTT CASSPTENQPQHF
NA TRBJ2-1 TRBV25-1 NA TGTGCCAGCGTGGACAGATACAATGAGCAGTTCTTC CASVDRYNEQFF
NA TRBJ2-3 TRBV11-2 many TGTGCCAGCAGCTTAGATCGGTGGGCGGGGGCGTTGCCTAGCACAGATACGCAGTATTTT CASSLDRWAGALPSTDTQYF
NA TRBJ1-1 TRBV18 few TGTGCCAGCTCCTCCCAAAGGGAGGGACGGTCTATGAACACTGAAGCTTTCTTT CASSSQREGRSMNTEAFF
TRBD1 TRBJ1-1 TRBV7-6 many TGTGCCAGCAGCTTAGACCCCGGGACAGATTTGAACACTGAAGCTTTCTTT CASSLDPGTDLNTEAFF
NA TRBJ2-7 TRBV29-1 few TGCAGCGTTGAGAGGGGGACCAGCTCCTACGAGCAGTACTTC CSVERGTSSYEQYF
NA TRBJ1-1 TRBV20-1 few TGCAGTGCTAGAGGGACGGGCGGTGGCACTGAAGCTTTCTTT CSARGTGGGTEAFF
NA TRBJ2-1 TRBV10-2 many TGCGCCAGCATTCTGGGCAATGAGCAGTTCTTC CASILGNEQFF
NA TRBJ1-1 TRBV6-6 many TGTGCCACCGACACGACAGGATCATCCACTGAAGCTTTCTTT CATDTTGSSTEAFF
TRBD1 TRBJ2-7 TRBV7-9 many TGTGCCAGCAGGGGCGCTTCCCGGGCACCGGGACAGGGTGCCTACGAGCAGTACTTC CASRGASRAPGQGAYEQYF
NA TRBJ2-3 TRBV13 NA TGTGCCAGCAGCTTCCGTGGGGAAGGGGTAGATACGCAGTATTTT CASSFRGEGVDTQYF
TRBD1 TRBJ1-6 TRBV6-5 few TGTGCCAGCAGTTACGGACTCGGGGACAGGGCCCCCTATAATTCACCCCTCCACTTT CASSYGLGDRAPYNSPLHF
TRBD1 TRBJ2-1 TRBV7-7 few TGTGCTAGCAGCCGACAGGGATTGGACAATGAGCAGTTCTTC CASSRQGLDNEQFF
TRBD2 TRBJ2-3 TRBV7-9 NA TGTGTCAGCAGACTAGCGGGGGGGCGATATCCAGATACGCAGTATTTT CVSRLAGGRYPDTQYF
TRBD2 TRBJ2-1 TRBV7-3 many TGTGCCAGCAGCTTAACGGGGGGTCTAGCGGGGGGCCTCAGCTCCTACAATGAGCAGTTCTTC CASSLTGGLAGGLSSYNEQFF
TRBD1 TRBJ1-5 TRBV5-5 many TGTGCCAGCAGCATGACAGGGGTTCATTCCCAGCCCCAGCATTTT CASSMTGVHSQPQHF
NA TRBJ1-2 TRBV20-1 NA TGCAGTGCTAGAGATCGGGGGGATGGCTATGGCTACACCTTC CSARDRGDGYGYTF
TRBD2 TRBJ2-1 TRBV12-3/TRBV12-4 many TGTGCCAGCAGTGGACTAGCGGGGGGGTCCTACAATGAGCAGTTCTTC CASSGLAGGSYNEQFF
NA TRBJ2-2 TRBV25-1 many TGTGCCAGCGCTAAGATGGACGAGAACACCGGGGAGCTGTTTTTT CASAKMDENTGELFF
NA TRBJ1-3 TRBV29-1 NA TGCAGCGTTAGGGGAGGAACAGGATCAGACACCATATATTTT CSVRGGTGSDTIYF
TRBD1 TRBJ2-4 TRBV13 once TGTGCCAGCACCGGGACAGGGGTCAGCATTCAGTACTTC CASTGTGVSIQYF
NA TRBJ2-1 TRBV29-1 NA TGCAGCGTTGAGGGTGGCAGGGGGGCATACAATGAGCAGTTCTTC CSVEGGRGAYNEQFF
TRBD1 TRBJ1-4 TRBV28 many TGTGCCAGCAGTTCCGACAGGGAGACAACTAATGAAAAACTGTTTTTT CASSSDRETTNEKLFF
NA TRBJ1-6 TRBV7-6 many TGTGCCAGCAGCGCCGCTGGGGGCATGCATTCACCCCTCCACTTT CASSAAGGMHSPLHF
TRBD2 TRBJ2-1 TRBV6-2/TRBV6-3 few TGTGCCAGCAGCTACTGGCGAGTAGCGGGGTATAATGAGCAGTTCTTC CASSYWRVAGYNEQFF
TRBD2 TRBJ2-3 TRBV14 NA TGTGCCAGCAGCCAAGGACGGAGAAAGCGGGGCCCCACAGATACGCAGTATTTT CASSQGRRKRGPTDTQYF
NA TRBJ1-2 TRBV29-1 few TGCAGCGTTATCCGCAGAGGTGGCTACACCTTC CSVIRRGGYTF
TRBD2 TRBJ2-5 TRBV7-2 many TGTGCCAGCAGACCCCACGGGACTAGCGGCAACCAAGAGACCCAGTACTTC CASRPHGTSGNQETQYF
NA TRBJ1-1 TRBV29-1 NA TGCAGCGTCGAAGTAGTTGAGGAAAAATGGGCTGAAGCTTTCTTT CSVEVVEEKWAEAFF
TRBD1 TRBJ1-2 TRBV5-1 NA TGCGCCAGCAGCTCCTCTGACAGGGACGCGGAGAGCTACACCTTC CASSSSDRDAESYTF
NA TRBJ2-1 TRBV7-3 NA TGTGCCAGCAGCTTTATAAGGGGTGCGGGCAATGAGCAGTTCTTC CASSFIRGAGNEQFF
NA TRBJ2-5 TRBV18 NA TGTGCCAGCTCACAACCGGGACGCCAAGAGACCCAGTACTTC CASSQPGRQETQYF
TRBD2 TRBJ2-5 TRBV6-8 NA TGTGTCAGCAAGAGGCCGGGGGGTCAAGAGACCCAGTACTTC CVSKRPGGQETQYF
TRBD1 TRBJ2-3 TRBV6-6 many TGTGCCAGCAGTTACCTACGACAGGGGGAAGGATACACAGATACGCAGTATTTT CASSYLRQGEGYTDTQYF
NA TRBJ1-2 TRBV5-5 NA TGTGCCAGCAGCTTTACTCCGACCGACTATGGCTACACCTTC CASSFTPTDYGYTF
TRBD1 TRBJ1-5 TRBV20-1 NA TGCAGTGCAACGACAGGGGCCTATAGCAATCAGCCCCAGCATTTT CSATTGAYSNQPQHF
NA TRBJ1-1 TRBV2 NA TGTGTCAGCATTCCACCCCGTGGGGGAGTCACTGAAGCTTTCTTT CVSIPPRGGVTEAFF
TRBD1 TRBJ2-1 TRBV20-1 NA TGCAGTGCTAGAGGCAGGGGGCTTCACATATACAATGAGCAGTTCTTC CSARGRGLHIYNEQFF
NA TRBJ2-2 TRBV2 few TGTGCCAGCACCCACAGGGTAACGACCGGGGAGCTGTTTTTT CASTHRVTTGELFF
TRBD1 TRBJ2-5 TRBV5-6 NA TGTGCCAGCAGCTCGCCGGGACAGGGTAAAGGAGAGACCCAGTACTTC CASSSPGQGKGETQYF